This T cell receptor (beta chain) appears in the sequencing data of a study of blood T cell repertoires in COVID-19. Study-level background: Samples came from the United States, Italy and Spain, spanning acute and convalescent COVID-19. T cells, B-cell-depleted T cells, or PBMCs provided the cDNA or gDNA that served as material.

Germline CDR1 is SGHAT and CDR2 is FQNNGV. V shed 5 bases, J shed 4 bases, and the junction held 4 bases outside the gene matches. This CDR3 spans 14 amino acids. Only in-frame clones appear in the TCRdb table, and some are missing; sequencing was by immunoSEQ multiplex PCR. The table has about 100,000 clones, 90% seen once. The sequence was collected from a man aged 45-65 years with acute or convalescent COVID-19. The rearrangement joins TRBV11-2 to TRBJ2-7; 11 nucleotides agree with TRBD2. Sequenced sample: peripheral blood. CDR3 bases: TGTGCCAGCAGCCAACTAGCGGGAGTGTACGAGCAGTACTTC. Residues: CASSQLAGVYEQYF.